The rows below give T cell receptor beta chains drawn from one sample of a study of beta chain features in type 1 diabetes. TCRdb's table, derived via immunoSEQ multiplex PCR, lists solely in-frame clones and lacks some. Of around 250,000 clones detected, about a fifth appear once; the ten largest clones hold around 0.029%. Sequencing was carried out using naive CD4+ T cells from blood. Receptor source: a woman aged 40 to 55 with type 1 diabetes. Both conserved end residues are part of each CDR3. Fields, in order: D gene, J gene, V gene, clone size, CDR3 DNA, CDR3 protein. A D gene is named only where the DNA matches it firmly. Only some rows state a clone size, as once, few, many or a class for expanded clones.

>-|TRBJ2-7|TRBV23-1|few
TGCGCCAGCAGCCGCGAGGGGAGGAGCTCCTACGAGCAGTACTTC
CASSREGRSSYEQYF
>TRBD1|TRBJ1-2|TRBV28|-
TGTGCCAGCAACATTTTACAGGGGGATGGCTACACCTTC
CASNILQGDGYTF
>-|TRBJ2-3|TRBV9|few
TGTGCCAGCAGCCCCGACTGGGACTTTTTCTACACAGATACGCAGTATTTT
CASSPDWDFFYTDTQYF
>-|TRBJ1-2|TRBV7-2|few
TGTGCCAGCAGCTCACAGGCTTCAGCTAACTATGGCTACACCTTC
CASSSQASANYGYTF
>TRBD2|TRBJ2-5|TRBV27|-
TGTGCCAGCAGTTTCGGGGGGGGAAGAGAGACCCAGTACTTC
CASSFGGGRETQYF
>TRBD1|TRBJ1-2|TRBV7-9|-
TGTGCCAGCAGCTTCGGGACAGGGCCTTACTATGGCTACACCTTC
CASSFGTGPYYGYTF
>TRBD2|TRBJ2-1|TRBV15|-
TGTGCCACCAGCAGGAGGACTAGCGGGAGGGCCTACAATGAGCAGTTCTTC
CATSRRTSGRAYNEQFF
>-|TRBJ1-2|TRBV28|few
TGTGCCAGCAGTTTAACTGCCCGGGTTTGGGGCTACACCTTC
CASSLTARVWGYTF
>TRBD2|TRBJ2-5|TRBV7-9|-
TGTGCCAGCAGCTTAGCTAGCGGGGTAGAGACCCAGTACTTC
CASSLASGVETQYF
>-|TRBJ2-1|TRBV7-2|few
TGTGCCAGCAGCTTAGTAGGAGCTAGTGAGCAGTTCTTC
CASSLVGASEQFF
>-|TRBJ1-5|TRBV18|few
TGTGCCAGCTCACCACGGAACCAGGGCGACCAGCCCCAGCATTTT
CASSPRNQGDQPQHF
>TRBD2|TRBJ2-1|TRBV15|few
TGTGCCACCAGCAGAGGAGGTCGGGAGGCCTACAATGAGCAGTTCTTC
CATSRGGREAYNEQFF
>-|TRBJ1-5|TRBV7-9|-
TGTGCCAGTCAGGGGTCGGTTGGTCAGCCCCAGCATTTT
CASQGSVGQPQHF
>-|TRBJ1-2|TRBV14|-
TGTGCCAGCAGCCCCCGGGCAGGGGATGGCTACACCTTC
CASSPRAGDGYTF
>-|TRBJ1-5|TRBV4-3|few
TGCGCCAGCAGCCAAGATGGAGTTCAGCCCCAGCATTTT
CASSQDGVQPQHF
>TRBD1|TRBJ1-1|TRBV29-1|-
TGCAGCGTGACAGGGGCCTGGACTGAAGCTTTCTTT
CSVTGAWTEAFF
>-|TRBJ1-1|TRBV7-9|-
TGTGCCAGCAGCTTAGCGGGCATAGAAGCTTTCTTT
CASSLAGIEAFF
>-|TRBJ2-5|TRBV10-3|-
TGTGCCATCAGTGAGGCGGCGGGGCGAAAGACCCAGTACTTC
CAISEAAGRKTQYF
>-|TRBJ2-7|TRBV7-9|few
TGTGCCAGCAGCCATACCCGACAGAAGGCCTACGAGCAGTACTTC
CASSHTRQKAYEQYF
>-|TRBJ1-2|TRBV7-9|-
TGTGCCAGCAGCTTAGGACGGTTCGGGGGCTACACCTTC
CASSLGRFGGYTF
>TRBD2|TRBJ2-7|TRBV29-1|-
TGCAGCGTTGCTGGTAGACTAGCGTACGAGCAGTACTTC
CSVAGRLAYEQYF
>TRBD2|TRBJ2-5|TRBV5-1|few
TGCGCCAGCAGCTTGGACCGGCGGGGGGGCCGAGAGACCCAGTACTTC
CASSLDRRGGRETQYF
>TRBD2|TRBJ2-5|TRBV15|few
TGTGCCACCAGCAGAGGAGTTCTAGCGGGAGAAGGAGAGACCCAGTACTTC
CATSRGVLAGEGETQYF
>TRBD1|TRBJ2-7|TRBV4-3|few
TGCGCCAGCAGCCAAGATAGGGCCGGGACAGGGGGCGAGCAGTACTTC
CASSQDRAGTGGEQYF
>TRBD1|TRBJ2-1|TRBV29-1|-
TGCAGCGTTGCGTCCGGGACAGGGTTCCATGAGCAGTTCTTC
CSVASGTGFHEQFF
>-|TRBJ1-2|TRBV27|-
TGTGCCAGCTCTCCTAGACAGCTTCAAGGCTACACCTTC
CASSPRQLQGYTF
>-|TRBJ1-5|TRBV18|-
TGTGCCAGCTCGGGAGGGGGGAGCAATCAGCCCCAGCATTTT
CASSGGGSNQPQHF
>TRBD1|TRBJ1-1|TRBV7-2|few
TGTGCCAGCAAGCCCAGTGACAGGGCGTGGACTGAAGCTTTCTTT
CASKPSDRAWTEAFF
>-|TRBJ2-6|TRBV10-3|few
TGTGCCATCAGTGCCCAGGCTAACTCTGGGGCCAACGTCCTGACTTTC
CAISAQANSGANVLTF
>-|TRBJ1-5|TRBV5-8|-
TGTGCCAGCAGCTTGGTGGCAGGCCCCAATCAGCCCCAGCATTTT
CASSLVAGPNQPQHF
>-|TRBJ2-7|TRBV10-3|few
TGTGCCATCAGTACCTGGACAGATAACTACGAGCAGTACTTC
CAISTWTDNYEQYF
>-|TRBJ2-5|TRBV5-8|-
TGTGCCAGCAGCTTGGGGACAGCCCAGTACTTC
CASSLGTAQYF
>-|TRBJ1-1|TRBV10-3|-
TGTGCCATCAGTGAGCTAGGCGGGAACACTGAAGCTTTCTTT
CAISELGGNTEAFF